This entry describes one TCR beta chain. As processed by the authors: Using reference gene primer amplification, nucleated cell counts were estimated. TCRdb's table, derived via immunoSEQ multiplex PCR, lists solely in-frame clones and lacks some. Clone size and the V and J calls come from that table; the DNA yielded D and trimming. The data contain 150,000 to 200,000 clones, roughly four fifths of them seen just once; the ten biggest clones take up around an eighth. The data derive from a study of blood T cell repertoires in COVID-19. Study at large: Some COVID-19 samples were acute and others convalescent; all came from the United States, Italy and Spain. T cells, B-cell-depleted T cells, or PBMCs supplied cDNA or gDNA.

V lost 0 bases and J lost 15; bases outside the gene matches: 5. The germline CDR1 and CDR2 sequences are MNHEY and SMNVEV (reference sequence). The CDR3 has 12 amino acids. This rearrangement joins TRBV27 to TRBJ2-1, with 7 bases matching TRBD2. This TCR was sampled from a man aged 25-45 years with active or convalescent COVID-19. The sequenced sample was peripheral blood. CDR3: CASSLSGGSPFF. The CDR3 nucleotides read TGTGCCAGCAGTTTATCAGGCGGGAGCCCGTTCTTC.